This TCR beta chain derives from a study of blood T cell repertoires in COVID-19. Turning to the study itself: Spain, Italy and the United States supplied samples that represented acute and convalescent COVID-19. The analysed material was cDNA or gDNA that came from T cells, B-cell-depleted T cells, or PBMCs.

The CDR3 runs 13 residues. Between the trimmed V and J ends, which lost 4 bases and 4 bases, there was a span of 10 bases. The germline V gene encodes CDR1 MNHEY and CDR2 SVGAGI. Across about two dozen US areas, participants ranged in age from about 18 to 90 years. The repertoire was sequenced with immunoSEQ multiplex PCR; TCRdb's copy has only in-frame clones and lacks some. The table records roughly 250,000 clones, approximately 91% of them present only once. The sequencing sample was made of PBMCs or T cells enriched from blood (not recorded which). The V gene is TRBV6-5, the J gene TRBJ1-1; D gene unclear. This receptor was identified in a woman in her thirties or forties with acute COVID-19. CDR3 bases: TGTGCCAGCAGTTCGCGGGTCCTCACTGAAGCTTTCTTT. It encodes CASSSRVLTEAFF.